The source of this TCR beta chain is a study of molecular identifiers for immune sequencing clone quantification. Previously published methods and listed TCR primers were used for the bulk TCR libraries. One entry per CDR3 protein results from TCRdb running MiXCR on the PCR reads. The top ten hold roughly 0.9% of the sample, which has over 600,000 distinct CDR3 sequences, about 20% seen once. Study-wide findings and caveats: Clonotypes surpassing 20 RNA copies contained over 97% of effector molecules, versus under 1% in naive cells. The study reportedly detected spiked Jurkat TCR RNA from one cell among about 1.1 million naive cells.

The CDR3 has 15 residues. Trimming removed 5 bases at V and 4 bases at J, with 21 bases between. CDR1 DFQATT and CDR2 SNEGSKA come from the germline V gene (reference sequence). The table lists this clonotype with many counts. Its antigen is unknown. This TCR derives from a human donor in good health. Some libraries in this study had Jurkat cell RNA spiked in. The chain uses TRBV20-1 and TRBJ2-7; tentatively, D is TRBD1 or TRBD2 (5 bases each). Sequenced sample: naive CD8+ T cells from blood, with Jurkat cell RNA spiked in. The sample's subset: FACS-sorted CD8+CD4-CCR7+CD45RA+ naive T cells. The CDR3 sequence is CSAEKRDQPLYEQYF. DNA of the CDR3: TGCAGTGCTGAAAAGAGGGACCAACCCCTGTACGAGCAGTACTTC.